Listed below are T cell receptor beta chains from one sample, sequenced in a study of shared clonotypes between healthy human individuals. The protocol was immunoSEQ multiplex PCR, while the TCRdb copy is restricted to in-frame clones and leaves out a portion. The table records about 650,000 clones, around 95% of them present only once. The specimen was naive CD8+ T cells sorted from blood. All receptors derive from a woman aged 25 to 45 in good health. The CDR3 runs from the conserved cysteine through the conserved F or W. D genes are given only for firm matches. Clone size appears in some rows only: once, few, many, or a class for an expanded clone.

CDR3aa: CASSHHGSAGGGEQYF
CDR3nt: TGCGCCAGCAGCCACCACGGGTCGGCAGGGGGCGGCGAGCAGTACTTC
d_gene: TRBD1
abundance: -
j_gene: TRBJ2-7
v_gene: TRBV4-1

CDR3aa: CASSWQKNIQYF
CDR3nt: TGTGCCAGCAGTTGGCAGAAAAACATTCAGTACTTC
d_gene: -
abundance: -
j_gene: TRBJ2-4
v_gene: TRBV28

CDR3aa: CASSPTPYHEQYF
CDR3nt: TGTGCCAGCAGTCCAACTCCGTACCACGAGCAGTACTTC
d_gene: -
abundance: -
j_gene: TRBJ2-7
v_gene: TRBV28

CDR3aa: CATEAVPGNTIYF
CDR3nt: TGTGCCACCGAGGCTGTCCCTGGAAACACCATATATTTT
d_gene: -
abundance: -
j_gene: TRBJ1-3
v_gene: TRBV15

CDR3aa: CASSSTDRGIYYEQYF
CDR3nt: TGCGCCAGCAGCTCAACGGACAGGGGAATTTACTACGAGCAGTACTTC
d_gene: TRBD1
abundance: -
j_gene: TRBJ2-7
v_gene: TRBV7-2

CDR3aa: CASSQEGHGPFF
CDR3nt: TGCGCCAGCAGCCAAGAGGGACATGGGCCGTTTTTT
d_gene: -
abundance: -
j_gene: TRBJ2-2
v_gene: TRBV4-1

CDR3aa: CASSTSGSTQETQYF
CDR3nt: TGCGCCAGCTCTACTAGCGGGAGTACCCAAGAGACCCAGTACTTC
d_gene: TRBD2
abundance: once
j_gene: TRBJ2-5
v_gene: TRBV5-1

CDR3aa: CASIHGYTF
CDR3nt: TGTGCCAGCATTCATGGCTACACCTTC
d_gene: -
abundance: -
j_gene: TRBJ1-2
v_gene: TRBV5-8

CDR3aa: CASSPGARVYNEQFF
CDR3nt: TGTGCCAGTAGTCCTGGAGCCCGGGTCTACAATGAGCAGTTCTTC
d_gene: -
abundance: -
j_gene: TRBJ2-1
v_gene: TRBV19

CDR3aa: CASRESNEQFF
CDR3nt: TGTGCCAGCAGGGAGTCTAATGAGCAGTTCTTC
d_gene: -
abundance: -
j_gene: TRBJ2-1
v_gene: TRBV2

CDR3aa: CASSHIAGGPLDEQYF
CDR3nt: TGCGCCAGCAGCCACATAGCGGGAGGGCCTCTAGACGAGCAGTACTTC
d_gene: TRBD2
abundance: -
j_gene: TRBJ2-7
v_gene: TRBV4-1

CDR3aa: CASSPRSYNSPLHF
CDR3nt: TGTGCCAGTAGTCCCCGGAGCTATAATTCACCCCTCCACTTT
d_gene: -
abundance: -
j_gene: TRBJ1-6
v_gene: TRBV19

CDR3aa: CASRDSGTSTDTQYF
CDR3nt: TGTGCCAGCAGGGATTCCGGGACTAGCACAGATACGCAGTATTTT
d_gene: -
abundance: -
j_gene: TRBJ2-3
v_gene: TRBV27

CDR3aa: CASKSIAGWEETQYF
CDR3nt: TGTGCCAGCAAATCCATAGCGGGATGGGAAGAGACCCAGTACTTC
d_gene: TRBD2
abundance: -
j_gene: TRBJ2-5
v_gene: TRBV28

CDR3aa: CASSPEGHITGELFF
CDR3nt: TGTGCCAGCAGTCCGGAGGGGCATATCACCGGGGAGCTGTTTTTT
d_gene: -
abundance: -
j_gene: TRBJ2-2
v_gene: TRBV28

CDR3aa: CASSFGGGGSEAFF
CDR3nt: TGTGCCAGCAGTTTCGGGGGAGGGGGCTCCGAAGCTTTCTTT
d_gene: TRBD1
abundance: -
j_gene: TRBJ1-1
v_gene: TRBV27

CDR3aa: CASSLAATGQPQHF
CDR3nt: TGTGCCAGCAGCTTGGCCGCAACGGGACAGCCCCAGCATTTT
d_gene: -
abundance: -
j_gene: TRBJ1-5
v_gene: TRBV5-5

CDR3aa: CASSGGSSENEQFF
CDR3nt: TGTGCCAGCAGCGGGGGCTCGAGCGAGAATGAGCAGTTCTTC
d_gene: -
abundance: once
j_gene: TRBJ2-1
v_gene: TRBV27

CDR3aa: CASSLLGLAGTYNEQFF
CDR3nt: TGTGCCAGCAGCCTCCTCGGACTAGCGGGCACCTACAATGAGCAGTTCTTC
d_gene: TRBD2
abundance: -
j_gene: TRBJ2-1
v_gene: TRBV13

CDR3aa: CASSWGPGSYNEQFF
CDR3nt: TGTGCCAGCAGTTGGGGGCCGGGATCCTACAATGAGCAGTTCTTC
d_gene: -
abundance: -
j_gene: TRBJ2-1
v_gene: TRBV27

CDR3aa: CASSFLLAGSHEQFF
CDR3nt: TGTGCCAGCAGTTTTTTATTAGCGGGTTCCCATGAGCAGTTCTTC
d_gene: TRBD2
abundance: -
j_gene: TRBJ2-1
v_gene: TRBV27

CDR3aa: CASSTETGQGNEKLFF
CDR3nt: TGTGCCAGCAGCACCGAGACGGGACAGGGGAACGAAAAACTGTTTTTT
d_gene: TRBD1
abundance: -
j_gene: TRBJ1-4
v_gene: TRBV9

CDR3aa: CASSMTSGSYEQYF
CDR3nt: TGTGCCAGTAGTATGACTAGCGGCTCCTACGAGCAGTACTTC
d_gene: TRBD2
abundance: few
j_gene: TRBJ2-7
v_gene: TRBV19

CDR3aa: CAWSGGSGANVLTF
CDR3nt: TGTGCCTGGAGTGGGGGTTCTGGGGCCAACGTCCTGACTTTC
d_gene: -
abundance: -
j_gene: TRBJ2-6
v_gene: TRBV30

CDR3aa: CASSLPGASGAPSYEQYF
CDR3nt: TGCGCCAGCAGCCTCCCGGGGGCTAGCGGGGCGCCAAGCTACGAGCAGTACTTC
d_gene: TRBD2
abundance: -
j_gene: TRBJ2-7
v_gene: TRBV4-1

CDR3aa: CASSVGGQGDNEQFF
CDR3nt: TGTGCCAGCAGCGTAGGCGGACAGGGAGACAATGAGCAGTTCTTC
d_gene: TRBD1
abundance: -
j_gene: TRBJ2-1
v_gene: TRBV9

CDR3aa: CASSSPIWVPNKGIEAFF
CDR3nt: TGTGCCAGCAGCTCCCCCATTTGGGTACCCAACAAGGGAATTGAAGCTTTCTTT
d_gene: -
abundance: -
j_gene: TRBJ1-1
v_gene: TRBV7-9

CDR3aa: CASSFTLADTQYF
CDR3nt: TGCGCCAGCAGCTTCACCTTAGCAGATACGCAGTATTTT
d_gene: -
abundance: -
j_gene: TRBJ2-3
v_gene: TRBV5-1

CDR3aa: CASSPPWIAGNNEQFF
CDR3nt: TGTGCCAGCAGTCCCCCCTGGATAGCGGGCAACAATGAGCAGTTCTTC
d_gene: TRBD2
abundance: -
j_gene: TRBJ2-1
v_gene: TRBV28

CDR3aa: CASSIGQEANYGYTF
CDR3nt: TGTGCCAGTAGTATAGGACAGGAGGCTAACTATGGCTACACCTTC
d_gene: -
abundance: -
j_gene: TRBJ1-2
v_gene: TRBV19

CDR3aa: CAISEMGTGHLLNYEQYF
CDR3nt: TGTGCCATCAGTGAGATGGGAACAGGACATCTACTTAACTACGAGCAGTACTTC
d_gene: -
abundance: -
j_gene: TRBJ2-7
v_gene: TRBV10-3

CDR3aa: CHGGGGYGYTF
CDR3nt: TGCCACGGGGGTGGCGGCTATGGCTACACCTTC
d_gene: -
abundance: -
j_gene: TRBJ1-2
v_gene: TRBV20-1

CDR3aa: CASSSDTISTNEKLFF
CDR3nt: TGTGCCAGCAGTTCTGACACGATCTCAACTAATGAAAAACTGTTTTTT
d_gene: -
abundance: -
j_gene: TRBJ1-4
v_gene: TRBV28

CDR3aa: CASNLGTEAFF
CDR3nt: TGTGCCAGCAACTTGGGCACTGAAGCTTTCTTT
d_gene: -
abundance: once
j_gene: TRBJ1-1
v_gene: TRBV28

CDR3aa: CASSFSVAYGYTF
CDR3nt: TGTGCCAGCAGTTTTTCGGTGGCCTATGGCTACACCTTC
d_gene: -
abundance: -
j_gene: TRBJ1-2
v_gene: TRBV27

CDR3aa: CASSIGGSTYEQYF
CDR3nt: TGTGCCAGTAGTATAGGAGGCAGCACCTACGAGCAGTACTTC
d_gene: -
abundance: -
j_gene: TRBJ2-7
v_gene: TRBV19